The 10 T cell receptor beta chains below all came from one sample that was sequenced in a study of OX40 agonist ivuxolimab in advanced cancers. TCRdb's table, derived via immunoSEQ multiplex PCR, lists solely in-frame clones and lacks some. The sample shows about 27,000 clones, 65% to 90% of them seen only once. The specimen comprised CD4+ or CD8+ T cells sorted from blood, sampled in a trial of the OX40 agonist ivuxolimab. These receptors were taken from an adult with an advanced solid tumor such as melanoma, head and neck, liver or kidney cancer.

The V gene is TRBV6-5, the J gene TRBJ2-2; D is undetermined. V was shortened by 7 bases and J by 4 bases, with 10 bases between the two germline ends. Looked up from germline, CDR1 is MNHEY and CDR2 is SVGAGI. The CDR3 runs 13 residues. This CDR3 is CASTPVGTGELFF. The CDR3, as DNA: TGTGCCAGCACCCCAGTGGGCACCGGGGAGCTGTTTTTT.

CDR3 region: CADSRGQVAGEQYF. CDR3 nucleotides: TGTGCAGATAGCCGGGGGCAGGTCGCAGGGGAGCAGTACTTC. This chain joins TRBV12-2 and TRBJ2-7. TRBV12-2 is a listed pseudogene. CDR3 length: 14 amino acids.

The chain joins TRBV19 to TRBJ2-3, with TRBD2 identical over 9 bases. V shed 1 base and J 4 bases; nucleotides not matched to a gene: 6. Germline V gene lookup returns CDR1 LNHDA and CDR2 SQIVND (reference sequence). The CDR3 extends over 16 amino acids. The CDR3 reads CASSIGAGGFSDTQYF. The CDR3 bases are TGTGCCAGTAGTATAGGTGCGGGGGGGTTTTCAGATACGCAGTATTTT.

This chain joins TRBV7-3 and TRBJ2-1; D perhaps matches TRBD1 (6 bases). Germline values: CDR1 SGHTA, CDR2 FQGTGA. The CDR3 has 17 residues. Trimming took off 2 bases at V and 2 bases at J, with 16 bases between the two ends. The CDR3: CASSLDIGDTPYNEQFF. DNA for the CDR3: TGTGCCAGCAGCTTAGACATCGGGGACACCCCCTACAATGAGCAGTTCTTC.

The chain recombines TRBV4-3 with TRBJ1-4, with D unclear. The CDR3 is made up of 14 amino acids. Germline V gives CDR1 LGHNA, CDR2 YSLEER. The V end lost 0 bases, the J end lost 9 bases, and 11 bases lay between the germline ends. The CDR3 is CASSQEVGMKKLFF. Here the CDR3 DNA reads TGCGCCAGCAGCCAAGAGGTCGGAATGAAAAAACTGTTTTTT.

V usage is TRBV11-2 and J usage is TRBJ2-1, with a possible D match to TRBD2 (6 bases). Trimming took off 6 bases at V and 0 bases at J, with 15 bases between the two ends. CDR3 length equals 16 residues. The germline V gene encodes CDR1 SGHAT and CDR2 FQNNGV. CDR3 loop: CASRARRGSSYNEQFF. In DNA form, the CDR3 reads TGTGCCAGCAGAGCACGCCGGGGGAGCTCCTACAATGAGCAGTTCTTC.

This chain uses TRBV19 with TRBJ2-7; tentatively, D is TRBD1 (8 bases). V lost 3 bases and J 2 bases, leaving 20 bases between the germline ends. This CDR3 contains 17 residues. Germline V gives CDR1 LNHDA, CDR2 SQIVND (reference sequence). The CDR3 coding sequence is TGTGCCAGTAGTATTACAGTCGACAGGGGACTACCCTACGAGCAGTACTTC. It codes for CASSITVDRGLPYEQYF.

The V gene is TRBV11-2, the J gene TRBJ2-2; tentative D call: TRBD1 (5 bases). Trimming cost V 1 base and J 5 bases, with 11 bases left between them. The CDR3 length is 15 residues. Per the germline V gene, CDR1 is SGHAT and CDR2 is FQNNGV. The CDR3 DNA reads as TGTGCCAGCAGCTTAGGACTCGCAGGGACCGGGGAGCTGTTTTTT. Its protein product is CASSLGLAGTGELFF.

The chain recombines TRBV4-1 with TRBJ2-7; D gene uncertain. The CDR3 is made up of 13 amino acids. V gave up 4 bases and J gave up 2 bases, with 9 bases separating them. Germline V lookup: CDR1 MGHRA, CDR2 YSYEKL. The CDR3 sequence: CASSPTAAYEQYF. In DNA form, the CDR3 reads TGCGCCAGCAGCCCTACAGCAGCCTACGAGCAGTACTTC.

V gene TRBV25-1 combines with J gene TRBJ2-2, with 8 bases fitting TRBD1. Per the germline V gene, CDR1 is MGHDK and CDR2 is SYGVNS. The CDR3 runs to 13 residues. Trimming removed 8 bases from V and 3 bases from J; junction bases left unmatched: 2. CDR3 sequence reads: CASGTGYTGELFF. The CDR3 nucleotides read TGTGCCAGCGGGACAGGATACACCGGGGAGCTGTTTTTT.